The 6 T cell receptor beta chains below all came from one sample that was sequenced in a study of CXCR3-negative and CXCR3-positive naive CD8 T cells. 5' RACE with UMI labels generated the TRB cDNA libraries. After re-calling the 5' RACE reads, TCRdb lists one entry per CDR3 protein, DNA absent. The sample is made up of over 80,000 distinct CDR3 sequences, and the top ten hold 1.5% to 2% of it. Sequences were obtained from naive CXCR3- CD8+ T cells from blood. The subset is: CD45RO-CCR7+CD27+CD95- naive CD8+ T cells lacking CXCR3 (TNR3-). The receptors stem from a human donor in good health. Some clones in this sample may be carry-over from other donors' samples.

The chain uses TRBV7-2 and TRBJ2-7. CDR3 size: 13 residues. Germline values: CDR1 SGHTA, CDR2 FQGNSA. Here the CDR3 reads CASSSLADYEQYF.

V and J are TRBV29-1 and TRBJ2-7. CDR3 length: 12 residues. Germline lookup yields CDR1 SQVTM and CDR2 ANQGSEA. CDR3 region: CSVAIQSYEQYF.

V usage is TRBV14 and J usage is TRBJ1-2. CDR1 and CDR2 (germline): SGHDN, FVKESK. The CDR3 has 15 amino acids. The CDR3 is CASSQFKTPNYGYTF.

The CDR3 spells CASSSEGGQYNEQFF. V and J are TRBV7-2 and TRBJ2-1; lacking DNA, the TRBD1 call made by TCRdb goes unchecked. CDR1 is SGHTA and CDR2 is FQGNSA in the germline V gene. The CDR3 is made up of 15 amino acids.

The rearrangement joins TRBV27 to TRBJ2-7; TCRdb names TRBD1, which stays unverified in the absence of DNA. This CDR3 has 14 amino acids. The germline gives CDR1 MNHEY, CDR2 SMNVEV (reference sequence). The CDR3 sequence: CASTMGQGTYEQYF.

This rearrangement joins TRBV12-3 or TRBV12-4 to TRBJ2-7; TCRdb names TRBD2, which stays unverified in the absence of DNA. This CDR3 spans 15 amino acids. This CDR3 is CASSFSSGIGYEQYF.